The sequence of this T cell receptor beta chain was determined in a study of cytomegalovirus exposure and HLA in healthy donors. The PCR used 60 Vbeta and 13 Jbeta primers. Per the study methods: Approximately 11 million of the 75 million to 95 million unique TCR beta chains counted in a later analysis were shared. The method was immunoSEQ multiplex PCR; TCRdb's version includes in-frame clones alone and lacks a portion of them. From that table come the V and J calls and clone size; the DNA was used to work out D and trimming. This sample yields roughly 110,000 clones, of which more than 75% are seen a single time; 2% to 3% belongs to the top ten. The sequence derives from a young man in good health and CMV-seropositive. Sequenced sample: PBMCs.

CDR3 residues: CASSLADYGYTF. The CDR3 DNA follows: TGTGCCAGCAGCTTGGCAGACTATGGCTACACCTTC. This chain links TRBV5-5 with TRBJ1-2; D is undetermined. Germline V CDR1 and CDR2: SGHKS, YYEKEE (reference sequence). V was shortened by 0 bases and J by 3 bases, with 3 bases between the two germline ends. The CDR3 is made up of 12 amino acids.